This T cell receptor beta chain was identified in a study of blood T cells in healthy people across ages. This clonotype showed up just a few times. The antigen is not known. Findings and limits, study-wide: Total diversity from one million sequenced T cells was likely underestimated.

Through a sample-barcoded 5' primer and a J-beta primer mix, a second PCR was run for about 6 to 11 cycles. Every molecule of cDNA carried a tag from a template-switch adaptor with 12 random nucleotides. One entry per CDR3 protein, called by TCRdb with MiXCR from the 5' RACE reads. The sample has 800,000 to 950,000 distinct CDR3 sequences, 48% seen once. Germline assignment: CDR1 SGHTA and CDR2 FQGTGA. Between the trimmed V and J ends, which lost 4 bases and 13 bases, there was a span of 11 bases. The CDR3 has 12 residues. The TCR sequence derives from a man in his thirties or forties in good health. The specimen sequenced was blood. V and J are TRBV7-3 and TRBJ1-6, with D possibly matching TRBD1 (5 bases). CDR3 amino acids: CASSSPGRPLHF. CDR3 in DNA: TGTGCCAGCAGCTCCCCGGGGCGGCCCCTCCACTTT.